This TCR beta chain is drawn from a study of blood T cell repertoires in COVID-19. The junction had 6 bases not matched to a gene; V was cut back by 8 bases and J by 3 bases. This CDR3 contains 14 residues. Germline CDR1 is SNHLY and CDR2 is FYNNEI. Libraries were prepared by immunoSEQ multiplex PCR; TCRdb keeps only in-frame clonotypes and omits some of them. The sample has tens of thousands of clones, about 92% seen once. The TCR sequence derives from a man aged 50 to 59 with acute or convalescent COVID-19. The V and J genes are TRBV2 and TRBJ1-5; 8 positions match TRBD1. The source material was peripheral blood. CDR3 loop: CASGRDRNNQPQHF. The DNA for the CDR3 is TGTGCCAGCGGTCGGGACAGGAACAATCAGCCCCAGCATTTT.